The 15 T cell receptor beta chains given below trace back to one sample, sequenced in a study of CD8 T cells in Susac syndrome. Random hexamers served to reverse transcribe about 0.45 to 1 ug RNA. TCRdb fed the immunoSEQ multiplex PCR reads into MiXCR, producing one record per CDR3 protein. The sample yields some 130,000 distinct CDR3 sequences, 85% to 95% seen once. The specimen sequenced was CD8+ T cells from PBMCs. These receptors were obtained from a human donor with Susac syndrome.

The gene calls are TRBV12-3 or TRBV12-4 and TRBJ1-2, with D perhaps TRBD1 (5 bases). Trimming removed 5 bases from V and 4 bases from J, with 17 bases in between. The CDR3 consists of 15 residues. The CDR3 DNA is TGTGCCAGCAGTCACGCTCCAGGGCGGGGCTATGGCTACACCTTC. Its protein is CASSHAPGRGYGYTF.

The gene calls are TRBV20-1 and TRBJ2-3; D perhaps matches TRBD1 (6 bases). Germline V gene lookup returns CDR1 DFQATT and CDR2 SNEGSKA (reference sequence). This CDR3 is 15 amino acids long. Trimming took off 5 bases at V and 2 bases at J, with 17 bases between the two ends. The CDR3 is CSAPPYVGATDTQYF. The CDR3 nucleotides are TGCAGTGCTCCACCATATGTGGGGGCCACAGATACGCAGTATTTT.

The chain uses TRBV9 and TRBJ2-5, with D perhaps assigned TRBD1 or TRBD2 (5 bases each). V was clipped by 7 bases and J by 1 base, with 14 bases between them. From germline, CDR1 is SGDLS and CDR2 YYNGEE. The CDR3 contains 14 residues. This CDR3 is CASANGAPQETQYF. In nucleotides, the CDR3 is TGTGCCAGCGCTAACGGGGCCCCCCAAGAGACCCAGTACTTC.

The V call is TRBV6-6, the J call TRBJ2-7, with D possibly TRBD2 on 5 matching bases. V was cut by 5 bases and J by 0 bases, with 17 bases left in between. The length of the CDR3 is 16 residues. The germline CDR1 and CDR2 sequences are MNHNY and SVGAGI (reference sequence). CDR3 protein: CASSRTAVGNSYEQYF. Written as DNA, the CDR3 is TGTGCCAGCAGTCGCACAGCGGTGGGGAACTCCTACGAGCAGTACTTC.

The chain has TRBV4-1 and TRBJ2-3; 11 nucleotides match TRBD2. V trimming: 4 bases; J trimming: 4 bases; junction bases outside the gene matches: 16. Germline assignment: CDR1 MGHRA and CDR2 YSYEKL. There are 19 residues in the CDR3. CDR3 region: CASSLVTSGSYTIPDTQYF. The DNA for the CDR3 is TGCGCCAGCAGCCTCGTCACTAGCGGGAGCTACACGATCCCAGATACGCAGTATTTT.

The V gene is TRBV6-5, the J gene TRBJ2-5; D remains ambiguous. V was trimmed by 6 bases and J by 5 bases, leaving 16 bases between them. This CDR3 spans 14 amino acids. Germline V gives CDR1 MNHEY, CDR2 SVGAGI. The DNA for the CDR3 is TGTGCCAGCAGATACATCAATACGGCCGAGACCCAGTACTTC. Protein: CASRYINTAETQYF.

The DNA of the CDR3 is TGTGCCAGCAGCCCTCTCATTAGCAATCAGCCCCAGCATTTT. The encoded protein is CASSPLISNQPQHF. V usage is TRBV7-9 and J usage is TRBJ1-5; D gene uncertain. V was cut by 5 bases and J by 0 bases, with 8 bases left in between. In germline, CDR1 is SEHNR, CDR2 FQNEAQ (reference sequence). The CDR3 length is 14 residues.

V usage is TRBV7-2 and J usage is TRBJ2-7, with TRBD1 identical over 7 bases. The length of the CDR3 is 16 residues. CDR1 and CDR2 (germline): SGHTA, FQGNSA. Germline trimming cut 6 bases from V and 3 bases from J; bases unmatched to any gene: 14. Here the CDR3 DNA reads TGTGCCAGCAGTCGACCCTCCCGGGACAGAAGCTACGAGCAGTACTTC. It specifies CASSRPSRDRSYEQYF.

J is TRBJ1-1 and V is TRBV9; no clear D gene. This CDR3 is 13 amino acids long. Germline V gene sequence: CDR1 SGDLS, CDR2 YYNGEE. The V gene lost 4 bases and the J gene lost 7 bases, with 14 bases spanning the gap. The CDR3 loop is CASSPHAASEAFF. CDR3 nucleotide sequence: TGTGCCAGCAGCCCCCACGCGGCCAGTGAAGCTTTCTTT.

CDR3: CASSAPSTGGYGYTF. The CDR3 DNA reads TGTGCCAGCAGCGCTCCTTCGACAGGGGGCTATGGCTACACCTTC. The V gene is TRBV9, the J gene TRBJ1-2, with 9 bases aligning to TRBD1. Losses at the gene ends were 3 bases for V and 4 bases for J; bases not matched to a gene: 7. This CDR3 has 15 amino acids. Germline V gene data show CDR1 as SGDLS and CDR2 as YYNGEE.

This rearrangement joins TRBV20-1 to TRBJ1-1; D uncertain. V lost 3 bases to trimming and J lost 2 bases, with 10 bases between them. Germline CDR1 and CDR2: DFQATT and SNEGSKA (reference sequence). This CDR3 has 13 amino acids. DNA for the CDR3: TGCAGTGCTAGGGATCTAACCAACACTGAAGCTTTCTTT. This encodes CSARDLTNTEAFF.

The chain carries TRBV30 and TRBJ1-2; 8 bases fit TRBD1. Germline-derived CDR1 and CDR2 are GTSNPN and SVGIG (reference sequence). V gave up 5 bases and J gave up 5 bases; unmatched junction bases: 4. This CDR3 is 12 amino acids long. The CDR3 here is CAWAGGGYGYTF. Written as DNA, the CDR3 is TGTGCCTGGGCAGGGGGCGGATATGGCTACACCTTC.

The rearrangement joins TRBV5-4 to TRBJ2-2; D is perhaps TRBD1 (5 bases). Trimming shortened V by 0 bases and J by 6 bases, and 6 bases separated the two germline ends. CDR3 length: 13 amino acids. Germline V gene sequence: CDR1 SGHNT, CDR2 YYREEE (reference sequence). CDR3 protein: CASSLGGSGELFF. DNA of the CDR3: TGTGCCAGCAGCTTGGGGGGCTCCGGGGAGCTGTTTTTT.

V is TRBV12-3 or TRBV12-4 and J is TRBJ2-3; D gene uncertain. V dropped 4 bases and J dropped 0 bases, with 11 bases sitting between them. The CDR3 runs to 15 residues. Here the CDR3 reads CASSSSGWSTDTQYF. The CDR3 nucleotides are TGTGCCAGCAGTTCTTCAGGATGGAGCACAGATACGCAGTATTTT.

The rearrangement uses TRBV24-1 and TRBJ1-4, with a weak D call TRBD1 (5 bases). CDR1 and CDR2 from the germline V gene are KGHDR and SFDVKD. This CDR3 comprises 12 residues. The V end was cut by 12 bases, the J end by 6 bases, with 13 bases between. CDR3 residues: CAVGAPDEKLFF. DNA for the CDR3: TGTGCCGTTGGGGCCCCGGATGAAAAACTGTTTTTT.